This TCR beta chain was recorded in a study of identical twins. MiXCR, applied by TCRdb to the 5' RACE reads, yields one record per CDR3 protein. The sample lists 200,000 to 250,000 distinct CDR3 sequences, roughly 7% occurring once. General study points: Whereas memory repertoires showed no such difference, abundant cord blood beta clonotypes carried fewer insertions. The study reached conclusions through statistical analysis that was cross-sectional, not following the same donors.

This clonotype was seen at least ten times. The antigen is unknown. Per the germline V gene, CDR1 is SGHDN and CDR2 is FVKESK. Trimming stripped 2 bases from V and 7 bases from J, with 14 bases between. This CDR3 has 15 amino acids. The sample also formed part of further work on yellow fever vaccine responses in identical twins.

The sequencing sample was made of memory (CD45RO+) T cells sorted from blood. The V gene is TRBV14, the J gene TRBJ1-4; D possibly corresponds to TRBD1 (6 bases). The receptor was isolated from a woman aged 18-29 years in good health. This chain's CDR3 is CASSQHTGGAEKLFF. The CDR3, as DNA: TGTGCCAGCAGCCAACACACCGGGGGGGCTGAAAAACTGTTTTTT.